The entry that follows covers one T cell receptor beta chain sequence. Unstimulated regulatory T cells (CD4+CD25+CD127-), CD4+CD25- non-regulatory cells, CD4 and CD8 cells were FACS-sorted from thawed PBMCs. The entry originates in a study of Tregs in tolerant kidney transplant recipients. Germline-derived CDR1 and CDR2 are MGHRA and YSYEKL. J gave up 4 bases and V 6 bases, and 8 bases lay outside the gene matches. This CDR3 is built from 14 residues. Clones were read by immunoSEQ multiplex PCR, and TCRdb kept only the in-frame ones, dropping some. The sample has some 90,000 clones, around 90% seen once; the top ten hold over 4%.

Sequencing was done on a sample of CD8+ T cells from blood. The TCR comes from a human donor in good health. The chain uses TRBV4-1 and TRBJ1-1; 7 nucleotides match TRBD1. The CDR3 sequence is CASSLGNRGTEAFF. DNA for the CDR3: TGCGCCAGCAGTCTCGGGAACAGGGGCACTGAAGCTTTCTTT.